This T cell receptor beta chain was identified during a study of response to subunit inactivated influenza vaccine. CDR1 and CDR2 from the germline V gene are SGHRS and YFSETQ. V lost 4 bases, J lost 1 base, and 4 bases stayed unmatched. This CDR3 comprises 15 residues. As regards this clonotype: Its matching antigen is unknown.

Broader study findings: It was the authors' suggestion that each seasonal influenza vaccination recruits few new T cells.

TCRdb passed the RT-PCR reads through MiXCR, listing each CDR3 protein once. Of 650,000 to 700,000 distinct CDR3 sequences detected, around 14% appear once; the ten largest clones hold about 9.9%. This TCR was sampled from a man aged 50 to 60 who received an inactivated influenza vaccine. The chain couples TRBV5-1 to TRBJ2-1, with 8 bases fitting TRBD1. Specimen: PBMCs from blood, collected approximately 13 days after vaccination. The CDR3 sequence is CASSETGASYNEQFF. The CDR3 region has the DNA TGCGCCAGCAGCGAGACAGGGGCTTCCTACAATGAGCAGTTCTTC.